This passage covers 5 T cell receptor beta chains from one sample sequenced in a study of blood T cell repertoires in COVID-19. The table came from immunoSEQ multiplex PCR; TCRdb's copy has only in-frame clones and leaves some out. The table records 450,000 or so clones, approximately 90% of them present only once. Specimen: peripheral blood. Receptors were obtained from a man between 18 and 35 years old with COVID-19, enrolled during active disease.

As concerns this clone: Other nucleotide sequences in the sample specify the same CDR3. V is TRBV19 and J is TRBJ2-2; 7 nucleotides match TRBD1. V was pared by 6 bases and J by 1 base, with 2 bases of the junction left unmatched. Germline V CDR1 and CDR2: LNHDA, SQIVND (reference sequence). The CDR3 runs to 14 residues. This CDR3 reads CASSRTGNTGELFF. Here the CDR3 DNA reads TGTGCCAGTAGCAGGACAGGGAACACCGGGGAGCTGTTTTTT. Together with reference TRBV19 and TRBJ2-2, the CDR3 gives the full variable domain: DGGITQSPKYLFRKEGQNVTLSCEQNLNHDAMYWYRQDPGQGLRLIYYSQIVNDFQKGDIAEGYSVSREKKESFPLTVTSAQKNPTAFYLCASSRTGNTGELFFGEGSRLTVL.

J is TRBJ2-7 and V is TRBV27, with D hard to call. The V and J ends lost 2 bases and 3 bases respectively, with 14 bases between them. The germline CDR1 and CDR2 sequences are MNHEY and SMNVEV (reference sequence). The CDR3 contains 15 residues. CDR3 amino acids: CASSLHLGANYEQYF. The CDR3, as DNA: TGTGCCAGCAGTTTACATCTAGGAGCGAACTACGAGCAGTACTTC.

V gene TRBV5-8 combines with J gene TRBJ2-1; 7 bases agree with TRBD1. This CDR3 contains 15 residues. Trimming removed 4 bases from V and 4 bases from J; junction bases left unmatched: 8. Germline V gene sequence: CDR1 SGHTS, CDR2 YDEGEE. The DNA of the CDR3 is TGTGCCAGCAGCGGCCGGGACAGAGGTTACAATGAGCAGTTCTTC. It encodes CASSGRDRGYNEQFF.

V and J are TRBV12-5 and TRBJ2-1; TRBD2 agrees at 8 bases. Per germline, CDR1 LGHNT and CDR2 FRNRAP. CDR3 length equals 14 residues. V was pared by 5 bases and J by 4 bases, with 4 bases of the junction left unmatched. The CDR3 DNA follows: TGTGCTAGTGGTCCAGCGGGGGCGTACAATGAGCAGTTCTTC. This gives the protein CASGPAGAYNEQFF.

This clone has more than one count but fewer than ten. The chain has TRBV5-1 and TRBJ1-5; a possible D gene is TRBD1 (5 bases). Germline V gene sequence: CDR1 SGHRS, CDR2 YFSETQ. The V end lost 2 bases, the J end lost 1 base, and 10 bases lay between the germline ends. The CDR3 length is 15 residues. The CDR3 DNA follows: TGCGCCAGCAGCTTAGGAGGGGCGAGCAATCAGCCCCAGCATTTT. It is translated as CASSLGGASNQPQHF.